This TCR beta chain was observed in a study of human T cells and chemical hapten exposure. Study at large: An area of 2 cm by about 2.2 cm on upper inner arm skin received 2% DPC for sensitization. Patch tests of 0.01% DPC on the upper back were read at 6 days. Study conclusions and caveats: No alteration of TCRs above 1 in 1000 frequency was seen with DPC sensitization.

TCRdb used MiXCR to reprocess the RACE reads, holding one entry per CDR3 protein. The sample shows tens of thousands of distinct CDR3 sequences, roughly 7.6% of them seen only once. This clonotype was detected only a few times. Its antigen is currently unknown. Indicated time point: patch test 1, 2 weeks after DPC sensitization. Sample treatment: therapeutic diphenylcyclopropenone sensitization with weekly scalp DPC. Per the germline V gene, CDR1 is MDHEN and CDR2 is SYDVKM. The CDR3 spans 14 residues. The V end lost 2 bases, the J end lost 4 bases, and 11 bases lay between the germline ends. The genes are TRBV28 and TRBJ1-1; possible D gene TRBD1, 5 bases. This specimen consisted of whole blood, obtained in connection with sensitization to the hapten diphenylcyclopropenone (DPC). This receptor was taken from a woman aged 25 to 39 with alopecia areata. Some clones in this sample may be carry-over from other donors' samples. Written as DNA, the CDR3 is TGTGCCAGCAGTTTAGAGGCAGGGCCCACTGAAGCTTTCTTT. As protein: CASSLEAGPTEAFF. Looking up the rest from reference TRBV28 and TRBJ1-1 gives the full variable domain: DVKVTQSSRYLVKRTGEKVFLECVQDMDHENMFWYRQDPGLGLRLIYFSYDVKMKEKGDIPEGYSVSREKKERFSLILESASTNQTSMYLCASSLEAGPTEAFFGQGTRLTVV.